These T cell receptor beta chains were read from a single sample in a study of CD4 T cells in relation to SARS-CoV-2 and coronaviruses. Method: immunoSEQ multiplex PCR; TCRdb's copy keeps in-frame clones and lacks some. Of roughly 36,000 clones in the sample, 70% to 90% were seen once. Sequencing was performed on memory CD4+ T cells from PBMCs. The origin of the receptors is an adult with COVID-19. The CDR3 runs from the conserved cysteine through the conserved F or W. The D gene is left open where the match is weak. Clone size is not always given. Where it is, it says once, few, many or a class for expanded clones.

>TRBJ2-7|15|-|TRBV5-1|TRBD2
TGCGCCAGCAGCTTGTCTAGCGGGCCCTCCTACGAGCAGTACTTC
CASSLSSGPSYEQYF
>TRBJ1-3|17|-|TRBV7-8|-
TGTGCCAGCAGCTTTTTTCTCCAGGACTTCTCTGGAAACACCATATATTTT
CASSFFLQDFSGNTIYF
>TRBJ1-6|11|few|TRBV6-6|-
TGTGCCAGCAGCTTCAATTCACCCCTCCACTTT
CASSFNSPLHF
>TRBJ2-3|13|few|TRBV20-1|-
TGCAGTGCTAGTTTAGGATCCACAGATACGCAGTATTTT
CSASLGSTDTQYF
>TRBJ2-1|15|-|TRBV30|-
TGTGCCTGGAGGGAACGGAGGTTATCCTACAATGAGCAGTTCTTC
CAWRERRLSYNEQFF
>TRBJ2-7|14|-|TRBV2|TRBD1
TGTGCCACAAAGCCCCAGGGGGCCTCCTACGAGCAGTACTTC
CATKPQGASYEQYF
>TRBJ2-4|16|once|TRBV6-1|TRBD2
TGTGCCAGCAGTGATAGTGGGAGGGCCGCCAAAAACATTCAGTACTTC
CASSDSGRAAKNIQYF
>TRBJ2-6|15|-|TRBV7-6|-
TGTGCCAGCAGCTCCGCGTCTAGTGGGGCCAACGTCCTGACTTTC
CASSSASSGANVLTF
>TRBJ2-5|15|-|TRBV5-4|-
TGTGCCAGCAGCTTGTCGGGTTCCATTGGGGAGACCCAGTACTTC
CASSLSGSIGETQYF
>TRBJ2-2|16|-|TRBV24-1|-
TGTGCCACCAGTGATTCCGGCAGTTGGGCTACCGGGGAGCTGTTTTTT
CATSDSGSWATGELFF
>TRBJ2-3|13|-|TRBV5-4|-
TGTGCCAGCAGCTTGGCGGGCTCAGATACGCAGTATTTT
CASSLAGSDTQYF
>TRBJ1-5|13|-|TRBV5-1|-
TGCGCCAGCAGCGAACAGGGAAATCAGCCCCAGCATTTT
CASSEQGNQPQHF
>TRBJ1-2|14|few|TRBV7-2|TRBD1
TGTGCCAGCAGCACGGGACAGGGTGACTATGGCTACACCTTC
CASSTGQGDYGYTF
>TRBJ1-2|16|few|TRBV7-7|-
TGTGCCAGCAGCCAATGGGGAAGTGGGAGGAACTATGGCTACACCTTC
CASSQWGSGRNYGYTF
>TRBJ2-1|15|-|TRBV7-9|-
TGTGCCAGCAGCCTAGGGGCCGGGGCAGTGGATGAGCAGTTCTTC
CASSLGAGAVDEQFF
>TRBJ1-2|14|-|TRBV6-5|-
TGTGCCAGCAGACAATTCGGGACCGACTATGGCTACACCTTC
CASRQFGTDYGYTF
>TRBJ2-3|12|few|TRBV11-2|-
TGTGCCAGCACAGCCACCCAAGATACGCAGTATTTT
CASTATQDTQYF
>TRBJ1-1|14|-|TRBV18|-
TGTGCCAGCCAGGATACTCGCCGGGGCGCTGAAGCTTTCTTT
CASQDTRRGAEAFF
>TRBJ2-1|12|-|TRBV7-3|-
TGTGCCAGCAGCCCATCAGGGGATGAGCAGTTCTTC
CASSPSGDEQFF
>TRBJ1-3|13|-|TRBV15|-
TGTGCCACCAGCAGAGAAGGGGGAAACACCATATATTTT
CATSREGGNTIYF
>TRBJ1-1|13|-|TRBV12-3/TRBV12-4|TRBD1
TGTGCCAGCAGTCCAGGGGGGAACACTGAAGCTTTCTTT
CASSPGGNTEAFF
>TRBJ2-5|13|-|TRBV10-3|TRBD2
TGTGCCACGCGGGAGGCGTACCAAGAGACCCAGTACTTC
CATREAYQETQYF
>TRBJ2-7|19|-|TRBV21-1|-
-
CASSKEFGTGTTLTYEQYF
>TRBJ2-7|13|-|TRBV7-9|-
TGTGCCAGCAGCTTAGCAGGTGGGGGGAATGAGTACTTC
CASSLAGGGNEYF
>TRBJ2-2|14|once|TRBV19|TRBD1
TGTGCCAGTAGGACAGGGGTGGACACCGGGGAGCTGTTTTTT
CASRTGVDTGELFF
>TRBJ2-1|12|-|TRBV3-1/TRBV3-2|TRBD2
TGTGCCAGCAGCCAGTTAAGCGGGATCCAGTTCTTC
CASSQLSGIQFF
>TRBJ2-1|17|-|TRBV5-1|-
TGCGCCAGCAGCTTAGGAGCGGGTAGGAGCTCCTACAATGAGCAGTTCTTC
CASSLGAGRSSYNEQFF
>TRBJ1-1|19|-|TRBV19|-
TGTGCCAGTAGTATCTTCCCCGGGACGGCCTGGATTGATCACACTGAAGCTTTCTTT
CASSIFPGTAWIDHTEAFF
>TRBJ1-6|13|once|TRBV10-2|TRBD1
TGCGCCAGCAGTGAGGACAGGGGTTCACCCCTCCACTTT
CASSEDRGSPLHF
>TRBJ2-7|15|-|TRBV5-1|-
TGCGCCAGCAGCTTGGATTACAGATCCGAGGGCGAGCAGTACTTC
CASSLDYRSEGEQYF
>TRBJ2-2|15|-|TRBV6-6|-
TGTGCCAGCAGTTTTCCGGGACTGACCCCCGGGGAGCTGTTTTTT
CASSFPGLTPGELFF
>TRBJ2-7|14|-|TRBV4-3|TRBD1
TGCGCCAGCAGCCAAGCCGGGACAGACTACGAGCAGTACTTC
CASSQAGTDYEQYF
>TRBJ2-3|15|-|TRBV5-1|TRBD2
TGCGCCAGCAGCTTGCAGGGACTAGCGGGAGATACGCAGTATTTT
CASSLQGLAGDTQYF
>TRBJ2-1|15|-|TRBV9|TRBD2
TGTGCCAGCAGCGGTAGCGGGAGGGACTACAATGAGCAGTTCTTC
CASSGSGRDYNEQFF
>TRBJ2-7|13|-|TRBV18|-
TGTGCCAGCTCACCACGGAGGGGGGACGAGCAGTACTTC
CASSPRRGDEQYF
>TRBJ2-7|15|-|TRBV14|-
TGTGCCAGCAGCCAAAAGTCGGCTGGGTACTCCGAGCAGTACTTC
CASSQKSAGYSEQYF
>TRBJ1-1|13|-|TRBV5-4|-
TGTGCCAGCAGCCTAGACCCGAACACTGAAGCTTTCTTT
CASSLDPNTEAFF
>TRBJ2-7|13|-|TRBV12-3/TRBV12-4|-
TGTGCCAGCAGACACAGGGATTGGTACGAGCAGTACTTC
CASRHRDWYEQYF
>TRBJ2-7|14|once|TRBV27|-
TGTGCCAGCAGTTTAAAACCCCAGGGCTACGAGCAGTACTTC
CASSLKPQGYEQYF
>TRBJ2-1|13|-|TRBV12-3/TRBV12-4|-
TGTGCCAGCAGTTTTGCCAGGGACGGTGAGCAGTTCTTC
CASSFARDGEQFF
>TRBJ2-1|16|-|TRBV11-2|-
TGTGCCAGCAGAATAGAGGGGGGAGGGCTAGGTTATGAGCAGTTCTTC
CASRIEGGGLGYEQFF
>TRBJ1-6|14|few|TRBV3-1/TRBV3-2|TRBD1
TGTGCCAGTTCAAAGACAGGGTTGAACTCACCCCTCCACTTT
CASSKTGLNSPLHF
>TRBJ1-5|14|few|TRBV5-1|TRBD1
TGCGCCAGCAGCTTAGAAGGGGGCGGGCAGCCCCAGCATTTT
CASSLEGGGQPQHF
>TRBJ1-1|18|-|TRBV28|-
TGTGCCAGCAGTTTTCCCGGGGGCGGAGGAAACGGGAACACTGAAGCTTTCTTT
CASSFPGGGGNGNTEAFF
>TRBJ2-1|15|-|TRBV5-1|TRBD2
TGCGCCAGCAGCGAGACTAGCGGGAGTTACAATGAGCAGTTCTTC
CASSETSGSYNEQFF
>TRBJ2-6|14|-|TRBV5-1|-
TGCGCCAGCAGCGGGAACTCTGGGGCCAACGTCCTGACTTTC
CASSGNSGANVLTF
>TRBJ2-5|17|-|TRBV30|TRBD2
TGTGCCTGGAGTGTAATAAGGGGACTAGCGGGAGGAGAGACCCAGTACTTC
CAWSVIRGLAGGETQYF
>TRBJ2-7|13|-|TRBV18|-
TGTGCCAGCCGCCTTAAGAGCTCCTACGAGCAGTACTTC
CASRLKSSYEQYF
>TRBJ2-5|13|few|TRBV6-1|-
TGTGCCAGCATGTCTTCAGGGGCAGAGACCCAGTACTTC
CASMSSGAETQYF
>TRBJ2-3|16|-|TRBV4-1|-
TGCGCCAGCAGCCGCAGTGTGGGGTGGAGGACAGATACGCAGTATTTT
CASSRSVGWRTDTQYF
>TRBJ2-7|13|-|TRBV18|-
TGTGCCAGCTCTCCGGGACCCAGCGGGGAGCAGTACTTC
CASSPGPSGEQYF
>TRBJ2-7|13|-|TRBV24-1|-
TGTGCCACCAGTGATGGCAGCACCTACGAGCAGTACTTC
CATSDGSTYEQYF
>TRBJ1-2|11|-|TRBV6-1|-
TGTGCCAGCAGTGAAAACTATGGCTACACCTTC
CASSENYGYTF
>TRBJ1-5|18|-|TRBV28|TRBD1
TGTGCCAGCAGTCTTATGGCCTACCGGACAGGCCACAATCAGCCCCAGCATTTT
CASSLMAYRTGHNQPQHF
>TRBJ1-2|13|once|TRBV6-1|TRBD1
TGTGCCAGCAGTTATCGACAGGGAGAGGGCTACACCTTC
CASSYRQGEGYTF
>TRBJ1-6|13|few|TRBV2|TRBD1
TGTGCCAGCATGGGACAGGAAAATTCACCCCTCCACTTT
CASMGQENSPLHF
>TRBJ2-6|16|-|TRBV20-1|TRBD2
TGCAGTGCTAGTTGGGGACTAGTTTCTGGGGCCAACGTCCTGACTTTC
CSASWGLVSGANVLTF